Sequencing of this T cell receptor beta chain was carried out in a study of T cell responses to AZD1222 COVID-19 vaccine. Libraries were prepared by immunoSEQ multiplex PCR; TCRdb keeps only in-frame clonotypes and omits some of them. Here the sample spans over 150,000 clones, more than 70% being singletons. The CDR3 is 11 amino acids. V gave up 7 bases and J gave up 4 bases, with 7 bases separating them. Germline V gene data show CDR1 as MDHEN and CDR2 as SYDVKM. The chain has TRBV28 and TRBJ1-1; D not resolved. This clonotype was obtained from an adult in good health. The sequenced sample was peripheral blood, obtained on day 0 of AZD1222 vaccination. CDR3 loop: CASTVGTEAFF. CDR3 sequence (DNA): TGTGCCAGCACCGTGGGCACTGAAGCTTTCTTT.